This entry is about one T cell receptor (beta chain). Per the germline V gene, CDR1 is SGDLS and CDR2 is YYNGEE. The CDR3 consists of 16 residues. V shed 0 bases and J shed 0 bases, with 10 bases lying between them. The entry originates in a study of blood T cell repertoires in COVID-19. Study as a whole: Acute-phase and convalescent COVID-19 samples originated in the United States, Italy and Spain.

Generated by immunoSEQ multiplex PCR, the TCRdb table keeps only in-frame clones and is missing some. Of about 440,000 clones listed, approximately 90% are singletons. The sample comprised peripheral blood. The chain recombines TRBV9 with TRBJ1-5; D is possibly TRBD1 (5 bases). The source of this sequence is a woman aged 45-65 years with COVID-19, enrolled during active disease. CDR3 sequence reads: CASSVEGGASNQPQHF. DNA for the CDR3: TGTGCCAGCAGCGTAGAGGGAGGGGCTAGCAATCAGCCCCAGCATTTT.